The 4 T cell receptor beta chains below come from one sample, sequenced in a study of metastatic and nonmetastatic thyroid tumors. TCRdb re-clonotyped the PCR reads via MiXCR. The data show about 16,000 clones, around 29% seen once. Thyroid surgery took place with no prior treatment in any patient. The sample comprised blood. These receptors originate from a female donor with papillary thyroid cancer or a benign thyroid nodule (not recorded which). Some clones in this sample may be carry-over from other donors' samples.

This clone rates as medium-sized. The chain uses TRBV28 and TRBJ2-3, with D possibly being TRBD1 (5 bases). The CDR3 has 12 residues. Looked up from germline, CDR1 is MDHEN and CDR2 is SYDVKM. Trimming removed 6 bases from V and 3 bases from J, with 7 bases in between. The chain's CDR3 is CASRDITDTQYF. DNA of the CDR3: TGTGCCAGCAGGGACATTACAGATACGCAGTATTTT. The variable domain in full, completed from reference TRBV28 and TRBJ2-3, reads DVKVTQSSRYLVKRTGEKVFLECVQDMDHENMFWYRQDPGLGLRLIYFSYDVKMKEKGDIPEGYSVSREKKERFSLILESASTNQTSMYLCASRDITDTQYFGPGTRLTVL.

This sequence joins TRBV20-1 and TRBJ1-5, with D possibly matching TRBD1 (5 bases). V lost 3 bases, J lost 0 bases, and 15 bases lay in between. Germline CDR1 is DFQATT and CDR2 is SNEGSKA (reference sequence). The CDR3 length is 16 residues. CDR3 residues: CSASVPGIISNQPQHF. CDR3 DNA: TGCAGTGCTAGCGTCCCAGGGATAATTAGCAATCAGCCCCAGCATTTT.

This sequence joins TRBV12-3 or TRBV12-4 and TRBJ2-7, with 7 bases aligning to TRBD1. This CDR3 contains 14 residues. With 3 bases clipped from V and 2 bases from J, the junction kept 4 bases outside the gene matches. This chain's CDR3 is CASSFTGTAYEQYF. The CDR3 nucleotides read TGTGCCAGCAGTTTCACCGGGACAGCCTACGAGCAGTACTTC.

This clone is classed as medium-sized. The V gene is TRBV5-1, the J gene TRBJ1-1, with D possibly matching TRBD1 (5 bases). CDR3 length: 13 amino acids. Germline V lookup: CDR1 SGHRS, CDR2 YFSETQ. V lost 4 bases, J lost 5 bases, and 12 bases lay in between. As DNA, the CDR3 is TGCGCCAGCAGCGACACAGAGGGGACTGAAGCTTTCTTT. This translates into CASSDTEGTEAFF.